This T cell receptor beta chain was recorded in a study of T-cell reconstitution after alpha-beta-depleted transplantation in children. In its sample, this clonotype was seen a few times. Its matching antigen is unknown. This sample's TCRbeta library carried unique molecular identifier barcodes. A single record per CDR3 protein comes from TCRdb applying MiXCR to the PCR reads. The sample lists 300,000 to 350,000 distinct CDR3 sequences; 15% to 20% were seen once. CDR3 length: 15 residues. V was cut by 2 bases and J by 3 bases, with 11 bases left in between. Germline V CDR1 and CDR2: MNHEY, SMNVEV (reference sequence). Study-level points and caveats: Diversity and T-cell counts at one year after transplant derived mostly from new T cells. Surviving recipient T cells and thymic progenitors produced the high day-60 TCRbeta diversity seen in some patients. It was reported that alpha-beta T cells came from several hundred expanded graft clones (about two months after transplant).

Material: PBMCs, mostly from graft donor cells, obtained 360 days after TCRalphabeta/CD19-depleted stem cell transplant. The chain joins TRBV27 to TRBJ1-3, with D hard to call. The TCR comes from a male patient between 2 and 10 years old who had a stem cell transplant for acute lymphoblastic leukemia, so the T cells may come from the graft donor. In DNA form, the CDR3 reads TGTGCCAGCAGTTTACCCGGGCAGAATGGAAACACCATATATTTT. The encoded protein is CASSLPGQNGNTIYF.